The clone carrying this T cell receptor (beta chain) was seen a few times. With a J-beta primer mix and a sample-barcoded 5' primer, a second PCR ran about 7 to 12 cycles. Each sample provided no less than 2.5 million CDR3-containing paired-end reads. TCRdb reanalysed the 5' RACE reads using MiXCR and keeps one entry per CDR3 protein. The table lists 850,000 to 1,100,000 distinct CDR3 sequences, about two fifths of them singletons. This sample is drawn from a study of blood T cells in healthy people across ages. The CDR3 length is 16 residues. The germline V gene encodes CDR1 KGHSH and CDR2 LQKENI. Trimming took 0 bases from V and 0 from J; bases not matched to a gene: 4.

The sequenced sample was blood. This receptor was identified in a man between 18 and 29 years old in good health. The chain combines TRBV18 with TRBJ2-5; 7 bases are shared with TRBD2. DNA for the CDR3: TGTGCCAGCTCACCACCGTCGGGGGGATACCAAGAGACCCAGTACTTC. Residues: CASSPPSGGYQETQYF.